Shown below are 4 T cell receptor beta chains from a single sample sequenced in a study of T cell changes during pregnancy in multiple sclerosis. Using immunoSEQ multiplex PCR, the repertoire was profiled, and TCRdb retains in-frame clones only, with some absent. This table holds around 97,000 clones, around nine tenths found once. This material consisted of peripheral blood, taken after pregnancy. All receptors derive from a female donor with multiple sclerosis, enrolled in a pregnancy study.

The chain has TRBV7-2 and TRBJ1-5; D ambiguous. Germline V gene data show CDR1 as SGHTA and CDR2 as FQGNSA. The CDR3 totals 14 residues. Trimming shortened V by 5 bases and J by 5 bases, and 13 bases separated the two germline ends. The CDR3 sequence: CASSLVAFYQPQHF. The CDR3 nucleotides are TGTGCCAGCAGCCTAGTGGCTTTTTATCAGCCCCAGCATTTT.

This chain uses TRBV6-6 with TRBJ1-6; D possibly corresponds to TRBD1 (6 bases). There are 15 residues in the CDR3. V was clipped by 5 bases and J by 7 bases, with 15 bases between them. Germline lookup yields CDR1 MNHNY and CDR2 SVGAGI (reference sequence). CDR3 nucleotide sequence: TGTGCCAGCAGTCCCCCTGACAGGAGGAATTCACCCCTCCACTTT. This translates into CASSPPDRRNSPLHF.

The chain is built from TRBV4-3 and TRBJ1-2; 7 positions match TRBD1. The CDR3 is made up of 15 amino acids. With V trimmed by 3 bases and J by 6 bases, 10 bases remained unmatched. The germline CDR1 and CDR2 sequences are LGHNA and YSLEER. For the CDR3, the DNA is TGCGCCAGCAGCCATCCCGGGGACAGAGGGAATGGCTACACCTTC. This translates into CASSHPGDRGNGYTF.

The chain employs TRBV5-4 and TRBJ2-2; TRBD1 is a possible D gene (6 bases). V was trimmed by 0 bases and J by 5 bases, leaving 20 bases between them. The CDR3 contains 18 residues. CDR1 and CDR2 (germline): SGHNT, YYREEE (reference sequence). CDR3 nucleotide sequence: TGTGCCAGCAGCTTGGAGCCTAGGGCACAGGGTGGAACCGGGGAGCTGTTTTTT. Encoded protein: CASSLEPRAQGGTGELFF.